Shown below are 9 T cell receptor beta chains from a single sample sequenced in a study of blood T cells in healthy people across ages. For the second PCR, which ran for about 6 to 11 cycles, a sample-barcoded 5' primer and a J-beta primer mix were used. TCRdb fed the 5' RACE reads into MiXCR, producing one record per CDR3 protein. The profile shows around 1,000,000 distinct CDR3 sequences, almost 25% of them singletons. The data were also submitted as part of a second study, on T cells of mothers and their children.

Sequencing input: blood. Source of these receptors: a girl aged 2 to 10 in good health.

Comment on this clonotype: An end of the junction does not agree with germline; a read error may underlie this. V is TRBV11-2 and J is TRBJ2-1, with D uncertain. Looked up from germline, CDR1 is SGHAT and CDR2 is FQNNGV. The CDR3 loop spans 15 amino acids. The DNA of the CDR3 is TGTGCCAACAGCCGAGGCCCCGGCGAGTACAATGAGCAGTTCTTC. Protein product: CANSRGPGEYNEQFF.

With regard to this clonotype: One end of the junction fails to match germline, which may point to a read error. This chain connects TRBV11-2 to TRBJ2-5, with TRBD2 matching 11 bases. Germline CDR1 SGHAT, CDR2 FQNNGV. The CDR3 extends over 15 amino acids. CDR3 DNA: TGTGCCAGCAGCCTAAGGGGACTAGCGGATCATGAAGAGTTCTTC. As protein: CASSLRGLADHEEFF.

This clonotype was detected only a few times. CDR3 protein: CASSEGTVHYGYTF. Written as DNA, the CDR3 is TGTGCCAGCAGCGAGGGGACAGTTCACTATGGCTACACCTTC. The rearrangement joins TRBV9 to TRBJ1-2, with TRBD1 matching 7 bases. This CDR3 spans 14 amino acids. Germline CDR1 SGDLS, CDR2 YYNGEE. Trimming removed 3 bases from V and 3 bases from J; junction bases left unmatched: 5. Drawing the rest from reference TRBV9 and TRBJ1-2, the complete variable domain is DSGVTQTPKHLITATGQRVTLRCSPRSGDLSVYWYQQSLDQGLQFLIQYYNGEERAKGNILERFSAQQFPDLHSELNLSSLELGDSALYFCASSEGTVHYGYTFGSGTRLTVV.

This chain joins TRBV15 and TRBJ2-5; tentative D call: TRBD2 (6 bases). The J call may be faulty, since TRBJ2-7 better matches the DNA end. This CDR3 comprises 16 residues. Germline assignment: CDR1 LNHNV and CDR2 YYDKDF (reference sequence). In DNA form, the CDR3 reads TGTGCCACCAGCAGCCCGGGACTGTTGAACTCCTACGAGCAGTACTTC. As protein: CATSSPGLLNSYEQYF.

This clonotype was found a few times. This chain's CDR3 is CSAPGVFYGYTF. CDR3 in DNA: TGCAGTGCTCCGGGGGTTTTCTATGGCTACACCTTC. The chain uses TRBV20-1 and TRBJ1-2, with D possibly matching TRBD1 (5 bases). Germline V gives CDR1 DFQATT, CDR2 SNEGSKA (reference sequence). V lost 5 bases to trimming and J lost 4 bases, with 11 bases between them. CDR3 size: 12 residues.

This clonotype has more than one count but fewer than ten. The chain is built from TRBV7-8 and TRBJ2-7; D uncertain. The germline V gene has CDR1 SGHVS and CDR2 FQNEAQ. The V and J ends lost 5 bases and 6 bases respectively, with 11 bases between them. The CDR3 contains 12 residues. The CDR3 loop is CASSQGTPEQYF. The CDR3 DNA is TGTGCCAGCAGCCAAGGCACACCCGAGCAGTACTTC.

This clonotype was seen a handful of times. The chain carries TRBV15 and TRBJ1-5; maybe TRBD1 (5 bases). The CDR3 totals 13 residues. Germline lookup yields CDR1 LNHNV and CDR2 YYDKDF (reference sequence). V lost 0 bases, J lost 7 bases, and 7 bases lay in between. The CDR3 region has the DNA TGTGCCACCAGCAGAGACAGGGCCCAGCCCCAGCATTTT. Its translation is CATSRDRAQPQHF.

This clonotype was observed a handful of times. The chain has TRBV12-3 or TRBV12-4 and TRBJ2-6; no firm D call. The CDR3 is 13 residues long. V dropped 7 bases and J dropped 0 bases, with 4 bases sitting between them. CDR3 amino acids: CASKASGANVLTF. CDR3 DNA sequence: TGTGCCAGCAAAGCCTCTGGGGCCAACGTCCTGACTTTC.

V usage is TRBV7-9 and J usage is TRBJ2-7; a possible D gene is TRBD2 (5 bases). Germline lookup yields CDR1 SEHNR and CDR2 FQNEAQ (reference sequence). This CDR3 is built from 17 residues. The V end was cut by 5 bases, the J end by 4 bases, with 24 bases between. The CDR3 loop is CASSPTPAGERPYEQYF. CDR3 bases: TGTGCCAGCAGCCCGACTCCTGCCGGGGAACGACCATACGAGCAGTACTTC.